This T cell receptor beta chain was retrieved from a study of tumor and adjacent non-tumor tissue in lung cancer. For the study at large: There were fewer than 15 adenocarcinoma, a couple of squamous cell carcinoma and 1 small cell lung cancer cases.

The template was RNA from unsorted bulk tissue. Donors were chemotherapy-naive, newly diagnosed lung cancer surgical patients in China, August–late 2014. Broader study findings: Normal lung showed higher cumulative top 100 clone frequency than tumor. TCR diversity was significantly greater in tumor than normal lung tissue.

Three rounds of nested PCR, following a modified ARM-PCR protocol, produced the TCRbeta library. One entry per CDR3 protein, called by TCRdb with MiXCR from the multiplex PCR reads. The sample consists of 75,000 to 95,000 distinct CDR3 sequences, around 64% of them appearing once. Germline loops: CDR1 SGHAT, CDR2 FQNNGV. Between the trimmed V and J ends, which lost 9 bases and 0 bases, there was a span of 24 bases. The CDR3 totals 18 residues. Remarks on this clonotype: Its target is not known.

The chain employs TRBV11-2 and TRBJ2-1; D tentatively reads TRBD1 or TRBD2 (5 bases each). The specimen sequenced was lung tumor tissue. This clonotype was sampled from a man in his 60s with non-small cell lung cancer. In DNA, the CDR3 is TGTGCCAGTATCCGTATAGCGAGAGGGGATAGCTCCTACAATGAGCAGTTCTTC. Encoded protein: CASIRIARGDSSYNEQFF. The full variable domain, its missing parts supplied by reference TRBV11-2 and TRBJ2-1, is EAGVAQSPRYKIIEKRQSVAFWCNPISGHATLYWYQQILGQGPKLLIQFQNNGVVDDSQLPKDRFSAERLKGVDSTLKIQPAKLEDSAVYLCASIRIARGDSSYNEQFFGPGTRLTVL.